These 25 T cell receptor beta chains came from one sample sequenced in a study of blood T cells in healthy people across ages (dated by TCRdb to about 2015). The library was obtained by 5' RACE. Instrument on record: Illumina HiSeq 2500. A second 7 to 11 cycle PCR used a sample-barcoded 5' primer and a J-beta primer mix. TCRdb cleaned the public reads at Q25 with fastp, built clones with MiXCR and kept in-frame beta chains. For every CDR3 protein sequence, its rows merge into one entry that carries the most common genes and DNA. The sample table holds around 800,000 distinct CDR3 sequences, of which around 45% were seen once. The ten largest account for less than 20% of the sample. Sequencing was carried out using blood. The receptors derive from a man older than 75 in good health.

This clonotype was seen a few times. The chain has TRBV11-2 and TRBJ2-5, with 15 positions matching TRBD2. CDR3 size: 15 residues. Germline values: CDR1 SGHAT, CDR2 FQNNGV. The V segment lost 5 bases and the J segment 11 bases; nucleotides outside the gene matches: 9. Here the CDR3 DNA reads TGTGCCAGCAGCCATCCGGGACTAGCGGGAGGTGAGCAGTACTTC. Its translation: CASSHPGLAGGEQYF.

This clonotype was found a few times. CDR3 DNA sequence: TGTGCCAGCAGCTCTAAAGGTCGGGAGAGAAATGAGCAGTTCTTC. Translating it yields CASSSKGRERNEQFF. The genes are TRBV5-4 and TRBJ2-1, with D possibly being TRBD2 (6 bases). The V gene's germline CDR1 is SGHNT and CDR2 YYREEE (reference sequence). The V gene lost 3 bases and the J gene lost 7 bases, with 17 bases spanning the gap. This CDR3 is 15 amino acids long.

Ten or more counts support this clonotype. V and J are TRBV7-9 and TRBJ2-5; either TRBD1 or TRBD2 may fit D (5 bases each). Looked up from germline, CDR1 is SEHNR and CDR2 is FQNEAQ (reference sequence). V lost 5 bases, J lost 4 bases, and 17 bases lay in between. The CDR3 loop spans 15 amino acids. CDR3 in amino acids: CASSPGPPSVETQYF. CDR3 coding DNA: TGTGCCAGCAGCCCGGGACCACCGTCTGTAGAGACCCAGTACTTC.

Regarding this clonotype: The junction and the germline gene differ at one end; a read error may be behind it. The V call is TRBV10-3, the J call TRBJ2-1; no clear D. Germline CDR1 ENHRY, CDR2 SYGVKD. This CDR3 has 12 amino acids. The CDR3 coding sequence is TGTGCCATCAGGAATTTAAACAATGAACAGTTCTTC. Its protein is CAIRNLNNEQFF.

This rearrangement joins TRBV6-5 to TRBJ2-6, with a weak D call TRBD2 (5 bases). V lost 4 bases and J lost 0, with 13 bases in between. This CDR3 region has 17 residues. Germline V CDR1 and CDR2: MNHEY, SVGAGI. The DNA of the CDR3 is TGTGCCAGCAGTTCCGCGGACTTGGTCTCTGGGGCCAACGTCCTGACTTTC. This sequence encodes CASSSADLVSGANVLTF.

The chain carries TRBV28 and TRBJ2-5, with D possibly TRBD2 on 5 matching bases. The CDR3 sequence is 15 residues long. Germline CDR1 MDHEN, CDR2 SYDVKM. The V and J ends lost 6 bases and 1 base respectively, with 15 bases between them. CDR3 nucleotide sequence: TGTGCCAGCAGCCCCCATATGAGCGGCCAAGAGACCCAGTACTTC. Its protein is CASSPHMSGQETQYF. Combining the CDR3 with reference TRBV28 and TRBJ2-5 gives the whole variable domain DVKVTQSSRYLVKRTGEKVFLECVQDMDHENMFWYRQDPGLGLRLIYFSYDVKMKEKGDIPEGYSVSREKKERFSLILESASTNQTSMYLCASSPHMSGQETQYFGPGTRLLVL.

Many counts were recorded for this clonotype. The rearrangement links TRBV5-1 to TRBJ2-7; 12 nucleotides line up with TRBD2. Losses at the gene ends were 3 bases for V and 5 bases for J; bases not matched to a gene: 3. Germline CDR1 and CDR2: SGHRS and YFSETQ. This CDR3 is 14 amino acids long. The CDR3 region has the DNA TGCGCCAGCAGCTGGACTAGCGGGGACCACGAGCAGTACTTC. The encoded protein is CASSWTSGDHEQYF.

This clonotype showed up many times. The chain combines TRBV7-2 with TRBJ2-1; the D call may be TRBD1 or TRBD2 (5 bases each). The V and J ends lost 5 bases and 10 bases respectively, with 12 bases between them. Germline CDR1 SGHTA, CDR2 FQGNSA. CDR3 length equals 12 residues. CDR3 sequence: CASSPSWGEQFF. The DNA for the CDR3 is TGTGCCAGCAGCCCATCCTGGGGGGAGCAGTTCTTC. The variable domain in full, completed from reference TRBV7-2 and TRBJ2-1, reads GAGVSQSPSNKVTEKGKDVELRCDPISGHTALYWYRQSLGQGLEFLIYFQGNSAPDKSGLPSDRFSAERTGGSVSTLTIQRTQQEDSAVYLCASSPSWGEQFFGPGTRLTVL.

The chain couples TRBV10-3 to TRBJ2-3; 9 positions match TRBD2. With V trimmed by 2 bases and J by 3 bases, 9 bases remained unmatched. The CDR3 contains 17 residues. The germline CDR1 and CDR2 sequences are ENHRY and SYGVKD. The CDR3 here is CAISEGVSGSRTDTQYF. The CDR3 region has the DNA TGTGCCATCAGTGAGGGAGTTAGCGGGAGTAGGACAGATACGCAGTATTTT.

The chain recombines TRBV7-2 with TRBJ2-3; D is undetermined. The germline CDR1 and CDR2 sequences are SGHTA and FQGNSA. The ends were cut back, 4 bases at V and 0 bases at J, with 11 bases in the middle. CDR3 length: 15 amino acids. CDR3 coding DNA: TGTGCCAGCAGCTCGTGGGTAGGAAGCACAGATACGCAGTATTTT. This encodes CASSSWVGSTDTQYF. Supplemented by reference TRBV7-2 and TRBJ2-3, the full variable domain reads GAGVSQSPSNKVTEKGKDVELRCDPISGHTALYWYRQSLGQGLEFLIYFQGNSAPDKSGLPSDRFSAERTGGSVSTLTIQRTQQEDSAVYLCASSSWVGSTDTQYFGPGTRLTVL.

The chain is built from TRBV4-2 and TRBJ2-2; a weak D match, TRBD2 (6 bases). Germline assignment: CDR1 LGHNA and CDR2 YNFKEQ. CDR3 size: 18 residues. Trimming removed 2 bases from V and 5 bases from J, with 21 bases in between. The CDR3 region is CASSQNPLGLAGTGELFF. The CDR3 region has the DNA TGTGCCAGCAGCCAAAACCCCTTGGGACTCGCGGGGACCGGGGAGCTGTTTTTT.

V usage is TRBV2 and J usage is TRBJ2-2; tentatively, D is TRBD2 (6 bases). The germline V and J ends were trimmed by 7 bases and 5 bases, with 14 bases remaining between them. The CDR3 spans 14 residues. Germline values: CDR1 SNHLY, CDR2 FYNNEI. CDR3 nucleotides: TGTGCCAGCAATGGAAACGCGGGGACCGGGGAGCTGTTTTTT. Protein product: CASNGNAGTGELFF.

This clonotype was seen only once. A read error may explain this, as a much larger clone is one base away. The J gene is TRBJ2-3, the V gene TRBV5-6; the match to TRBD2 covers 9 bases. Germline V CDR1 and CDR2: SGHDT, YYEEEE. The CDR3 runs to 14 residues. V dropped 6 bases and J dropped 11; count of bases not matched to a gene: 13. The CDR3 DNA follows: TGTGCCAGCAAAGTTAGCGGGAGACCCGTGGGGCAGTATTTT. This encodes CASKVSGRPVGQYF.

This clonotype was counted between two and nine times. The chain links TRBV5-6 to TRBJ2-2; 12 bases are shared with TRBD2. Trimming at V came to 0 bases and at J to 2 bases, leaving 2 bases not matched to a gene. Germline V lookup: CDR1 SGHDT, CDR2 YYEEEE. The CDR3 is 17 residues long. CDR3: CASSLEGLAGNTGELFF. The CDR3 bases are TGTGCCAGCAGCTTGGAAGGACTAGCGGGAAACACCGGGGAGCTGTTTTTT.

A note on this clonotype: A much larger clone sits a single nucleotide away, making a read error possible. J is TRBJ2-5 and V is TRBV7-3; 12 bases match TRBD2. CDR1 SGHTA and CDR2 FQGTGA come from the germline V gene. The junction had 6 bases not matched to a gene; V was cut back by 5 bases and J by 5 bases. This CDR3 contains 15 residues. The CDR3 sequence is CASSPRLAGAETQYF. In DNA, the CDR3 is TGTGCCAGCAGCCCGAGACTAGCGGGAGCGGAGACCCAGTACTTC.

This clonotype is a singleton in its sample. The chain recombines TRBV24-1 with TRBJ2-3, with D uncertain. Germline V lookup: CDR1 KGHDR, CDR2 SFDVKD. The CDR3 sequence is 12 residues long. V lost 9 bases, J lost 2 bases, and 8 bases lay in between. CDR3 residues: CATGNYTDTQYF. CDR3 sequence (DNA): TGTGCCACCGGGAACTACACAGATACGCAGTATTTT.

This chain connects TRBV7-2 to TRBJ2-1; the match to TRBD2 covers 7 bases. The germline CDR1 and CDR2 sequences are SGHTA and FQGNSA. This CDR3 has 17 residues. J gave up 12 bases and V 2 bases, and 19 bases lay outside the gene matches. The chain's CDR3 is CASSLSRGEGNNIGQFF. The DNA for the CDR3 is TGTGCCAGCAGCTTAAGTCGAGGGGAGGGGAATAATATAGGGCAGTTCTTC.

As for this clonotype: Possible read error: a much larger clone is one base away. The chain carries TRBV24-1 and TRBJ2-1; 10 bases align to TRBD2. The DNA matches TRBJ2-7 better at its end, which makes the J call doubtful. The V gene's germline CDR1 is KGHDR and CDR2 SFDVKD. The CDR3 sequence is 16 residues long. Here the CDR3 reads CATSDPSGRAINEQYF. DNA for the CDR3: TGTGCCACCAGTGACCCCAGCGGGAGGGCCATAAATGAGCAGTACTTC.

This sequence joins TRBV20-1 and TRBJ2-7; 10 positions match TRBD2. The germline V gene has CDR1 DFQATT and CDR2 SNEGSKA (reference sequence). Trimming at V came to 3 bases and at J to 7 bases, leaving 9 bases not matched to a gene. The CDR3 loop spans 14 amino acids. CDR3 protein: CSASVAGGPHEQYF. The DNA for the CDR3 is TGCAGTGCTAGTGTAGCGGGAGGCCCCCATGAGCAGTACTTC.

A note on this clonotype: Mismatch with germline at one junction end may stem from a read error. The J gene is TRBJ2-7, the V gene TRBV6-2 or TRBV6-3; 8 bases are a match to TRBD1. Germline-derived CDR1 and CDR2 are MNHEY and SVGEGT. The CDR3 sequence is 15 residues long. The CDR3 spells CAGSFRTGRTNEQYF. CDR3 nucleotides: TGTGCCGGCAGTTTCCGGACAGGGCGAACAAACGAGCAGTACTTC.

CDR3 loop: CASSLDVSDTQYF. The CDR3 DNA reads as TGCGCCAGCAGCTTGGATGTTTCAGATACGCAGTATTTT. The chain couples TRBV5-1 to TRBJ2-3; D is uncertain. Trimming took 0 bases from V and 4 from J, leaving 6 bases between them. Germline V CDR1 and CDR2: SGHRS, YFSETQ. The length of the CDR3 is 13 residues.

CDR3 residues: CASNTTSGSYNEQFF. The CDR3 DNA is TGTGCCAGCAACACCACTAGCGGGAGCTACAATGAGCAGTTCTTC. The chain carries TRBV7-2 and TRBJ2-1; 11 positions match TRBD2. Germline loops: CDR1 SGHTA, CDR2 FQGNSA. This CDR3 region has 15 residues. V lost 7 bases to trimming and J lost 3 bases; unmatched junction nucleotides: 5. The full variable domain, its missing parts supplied by reference TRBV7-2 and TRBJ2-1, is GAGVSQSPSNKVTEKGKDVELRCDPISGHTALYWYRQSLGQGLEFLIYFQGNSAPDKSGLPSDRFSAERTGGSVSTLTIQRTQQEDSAVYLCASNTTSGSYNEQFFGPGTRLTVL.

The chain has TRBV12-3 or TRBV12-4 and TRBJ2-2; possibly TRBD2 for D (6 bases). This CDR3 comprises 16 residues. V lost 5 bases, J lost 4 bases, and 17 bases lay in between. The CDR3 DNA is TGTGCCAGCAGTCCCCTCCCCCGGGAGAGCACCGGGGAGCTGTTTTTT. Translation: CASSPLPRESTGELFF.

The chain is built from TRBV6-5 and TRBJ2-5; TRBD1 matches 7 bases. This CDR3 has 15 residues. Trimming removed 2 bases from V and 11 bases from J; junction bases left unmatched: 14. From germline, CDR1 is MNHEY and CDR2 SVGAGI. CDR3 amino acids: CASSYKGAQGDEQYF. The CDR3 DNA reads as TGTGCCAGCAGTTACAAGGGGGCGCAGGGGGATGAGCAGTACTTC.

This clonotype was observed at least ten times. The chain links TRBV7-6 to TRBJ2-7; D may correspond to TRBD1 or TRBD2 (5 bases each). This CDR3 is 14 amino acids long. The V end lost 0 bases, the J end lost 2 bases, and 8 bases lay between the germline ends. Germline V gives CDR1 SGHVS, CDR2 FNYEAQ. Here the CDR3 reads CASSLAGDPYEQYF. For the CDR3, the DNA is TGTGCCAGCAGCTTAGCTGGGGACCCCTACGAGCAGTACTTC.